Described below is a single T cell receptor beta chain sequence and its context. Mismatch with germline at one junction end may stem from a read error. The sample belongs to a study of cytomegalovirus exposure and HLA in healthy donors. The PCR ran on 60 Vbeta and 13 Jbeta primers. Assay used: immunoSEQ multiplex PCR; TCRdb lists only in-frame clones, some missing. Here the sample spans about 140,000 clones, more than 60% being singletons. The V gene's germline CDR1 is SGHNT and CDR2 YYREEE (reference sequence). The CDR3 runs 15 residues. This clonotype was sampled from a woman aged 60-75 years in good health and CMV-seronegative. The material sequenced was PBMCs. The chain combines TRBV5-4 with TRBJ1-1; D perhaps matches TRBD1 (5 bases). The CDR3 here is CASTPAGLVDTEALF. The CDR3 nucleotides are TGTGCCAGCACCCCGGCGGGGCTCGTGGACACTGAAGCTCTCTTT.